These 16 T cell receptor beta chains were sequenced from one sample in a study of T cells in Graves' hyperthyroidism and ophthalmopathy. TCR beta CDR3 region amplification was performed from RNA transcripts. HTBI primers drove first-round RT-PCR of the TCR CDR3. TCRdb reprocessed the multiplex PCR reads via MiXCR and lists one record per CDR3 protein. The sample lists approximately 520,000 distinct CDR3 sequences; approximately 25% were seen once. Sequencing input: blood. The origin of the receptors is a woman in her thirties with Graves' ophthalmopathy.

This clonotype occurred many times. V gene TRBV2 combines with J gene TRBJ1-5; 7 bases fit TRBD1. This CDR3 contains 15 residues. With 6 bases clipped from V and 5 bases from J, the junction kept 10 bases outside the gene matches. The V gene's germline CDR1 is SNHLY and CDR2 FYNNEI. The CDR3 DNA reads as TGTGCCAGCAGCCCAACAGGGGTTGGAGATCAGCCCCAGCATTTT. Translated, it gives CASSPTGVGDQPQHF.

This clonotype occurred many times. The V call is TRBV6-1, the J call TRBJ1-5; D is undetermined. V gave up 2 bases and J gave up 9 bases, with 17 bases separating them. CDR1 MNHNS and CDR2 SASEGT come from the germline V gene. The CDR3 extends over 15 amino acids. In DNA, the CDR3 is TGTGCCAGCAGTGAACTTCGGGGAGCCTACAGGCCCCAGCATTTT. Protein: CASSELRGAYRPQHF.

The table lists this clonotype with a few counts. J is TRBJ2-5 and V is TRBV15, with 7 bases fitting TRBD2. The germline V gene encodes CDR1 LNHNV and CDR2 YYDKDF (reference sequence). The CDR3 has 15 amino acids. The junction had 14 bases not matched to a gene; V was cut back by 8 bases and J by 5 bases. The CDR3 sequence is CATHRRWGGRETQYF. In DNA form, the CDR3 reads TGTGCCACCCACCGCCGATGGGGAGGGAGGGAGACCCAGTACTTC. The variable domain in full, with the rest retrieved from reference TRBV15 and TRBJ2-5, is DAMVIQNPRYQVTQFGKPVTLSCSQTLNHNVMYWYQQKSSQAPKLLFHYYDKDFNNEADTPDNFQSRRPNTSFCFLDIRSPGLGDTAMYLCATHRRWGGRETQYFGPGTRLLVL.

This clonotype was seen repeatedly, ten times or more. The chain couples TRBV11-1 to TRBJ2-2, with D possibly being TRBD1 (5 bases). Germline CDR1 reads SGHAT; CDR2 reads FQDESV (reference sequence). The CDR3 covers 13 residues. V was pared by 5 bases and J by 5 bases, with 9 bases between. CDR3 coding DNA: TGTGCCAGCAGCCCCGACAGAACCGGGGAGCTGTTTTTT. Protein: CASSPDRTGELFF.

This clonotype was picked up many times. The CDR3 sequence is CSAPGLARGQETQYF. The CDR3 DNA is TGCAGTGCCCCAGGACTAGCACGCGGTCAAGAGACCCAGTACTTC. The V and J genes are TRBV20-1 and TRBJ2-5, with 8 nucleotides matching TRBD2. CDR3 length: 15 residues. CDR1 is DFQATT, CDR2 SNEGSKA, per germline (reference sequence). V gave up 6 bases and J gave up 2 bases; unmatched junction bases: 11.

The chain is built from TRBV6-5 and TRBJ1-1, with 7 bases aligning to TRBD1. Germline V gene sequence: CDR1 MNHEY, CDR2 SVGAGI. V lost 0 bases, J lost 7 bases, and 8 bases stayed unmatched. The CDR3 contains 15 residues. The CDR3 reads CASSYSRATGVEAFF. The CDR3 DNA sequence: TGTGCCAGCAGTTACTCGAGAGCCACAGGGGTTGAAGCTTTCTTT.

This clonotype appeared many times. This rearrangement joins TRBV7-2 to TRBJ1-1; D unclear. The CDR3 is 13 residues long. Looked up from germline, CDR1 is SGHTA and CDR2 is FQGNSA. The V end was cut by 1 base, the J end by 6 bases, with 9 bases between. CDR3 in DNA: TGTGCCAGCAGCTTAGGAGTCTATTCTGAAGCTTTCTTT. Translation gives CASSLGVYSEAFF. Complete variable domain (other parts from reference TRBV7-2 and TRBJ1-1): GAGVSQSPSNKVTEKGKDVELRCDPISGHTALYWYRQSLGQGLEFLIYFQGNSAPDKSGLPSDRFSAERTGGSVSTLTIQRTQQEDSAVYLCASSLGVYSEAFFGQGTRLTVV.

At least ten counts were recorded for this clonotype. This rearrangement joins TRBV7-2 to TRBJ2-7; TRBD2 is a possible D gene (5 bases). Looked up from germline, CDR1 is SGHTA and CDR2 is FQGNSA. With 4 bases removed from V and 2 bases from J, the gap between germline ends came to 15 bases. This CDR3 is built from 15 residues. CDR3 bases: TGTGCCAGCAGCTCGGGGTGGGAAATCCCCTACGAGCAGTACTTC. Its translation: CASSSGWEIPYEQYF.

V and J are TRBV7-8 and TRBJ1-2, with D possibly TRBD1 on 5 matching bases. Trimming stripped 2 bases from V and 7 bases from J, with 17 bases between. The CDR3 loop spans 15 amino acids. In germline, CDR1 is SGHVS, CDR2 FQNEAQ. The CDR3 DNA reads as TGTGCCAGCAGCTTAAACTTGAGCGGGCAGGGTGGCTACACCTTC. This encodes CASSLNLSGQGGYTF.

As DNA, the CDR3 is TGTGCCAGCAGTCGGGGGGGGGCCCACGAGCAGTACTTC. Translation gives CASSRGGAHEQYF. The chain joins TRBV6-2 or TRBV6-3 to TRBJ2-7; 8 nucleotides agree with TRBD2. Germline V lookup: CDR1 MNHEY, CDR2 SVGEGT. This CDR3 comprises 13 residues. Unmatched junction bases numbered 5, after V lost 5 bases and J lost 5 bases.

Ten or more counts support this clonotype. The chain uses TRBV12-3 or TRBV12-4 and TRBJ2-4; D remains ambiguous. The V end was cut by 3 bases, the J end by 8 bases, with 5 bases between. The CDR3 consists of 11 residues. In nucleotides, the CDR3 is TGTGCCAGCAGTTTTGGGGACATTCAGTACTTC. Amino acids: CASSFGDIQYF.

The chain links TRBV3-1 to TRBJ1-2, with a possible D match to TRBD1 (5 bases). The CDR3 contains 14 residues. V lost 6 bases and J 4 bases, leaving 15 bases between the germline ends. CDR1 and CDR2 from the germline V gene are LGHDT and YNNKEL (reference sequence). The CDR3 loop reads CASRRAGGGYGYTF. CDR3 in DNA: TGTGCCAGCAGGCGGGCAGGCGGGGGCTATGGCTACACCTTC.

CDR3 amino acids: CASSQPTGGLNTEAFF. For the CDR3, the DNA is TGTGCCAGCAGCCAGCCAACAGGGGGGCTCAACACTGAAGCTTTCTTT. V is TRBV4-2 and J is TRBJ1-1; the match to TRBD1 covers 8 bases. V shed 3 bases and J 2 bases; nucleotides not matched to a gene: 8. This CDR3 is built from 16 residues. Germline CDR1 reads LGHNA; CDR2 reads YNFKEQ.

This clonotype was observed once. The chain employs TRBV2 and TRBJ1-2, with D possibly matching TRBD1 (6 bases). Per germline, CDR1 SNHLY and CDR2 FYNNEI. Trimming shortened V by 3 bases and J by 4 bases, and 12 bases separated the two germline ends. CDR3 length: 14 residues. CDR3 amino acids: CASSDDRRVYGYTF. The CDR3 bases are TGTGCCAGCAGTGACGACAGGAGGGTCTATGGCTACACCTTC.

Ten or more counts support this clonotype. The chain uses TRBV19 and TRBJ1-1; possibly TRBD1 for D (5 bases). V was shortened by 1 base and J by 0 bases, with 9 bases between the two germline ends. The CDR3 totals 15 residues. CDR1 is LNHDA and CDR2 is SQIVND in the germline V gene (reference sequence). The DNA of the CDR3 is TGTGCCAGTAGTATAGTACAGGCTCTGAACACTGAAGCTTTCTTT. Translating it yields CASSIVQALNTEAFF.

This clonotype was found many times. V is TRBV6-2 or TRBV6-3 and J is TRBJ2-7, with 7 bases matching TRBD2. Trimming removed 5 bases from V and 3 bases from J; junction bases left unmatched: 1. CDR1 and CDR2 from the germline V gene are MNHEY and SVGEGT. The CDR3 runs to 12 residues. The CDR3 coding sequence is TGTGCCAGCAGTGGGGGGGTCTACGAGCAGTACTTC. Translation gives CASSGGVYEQYF.